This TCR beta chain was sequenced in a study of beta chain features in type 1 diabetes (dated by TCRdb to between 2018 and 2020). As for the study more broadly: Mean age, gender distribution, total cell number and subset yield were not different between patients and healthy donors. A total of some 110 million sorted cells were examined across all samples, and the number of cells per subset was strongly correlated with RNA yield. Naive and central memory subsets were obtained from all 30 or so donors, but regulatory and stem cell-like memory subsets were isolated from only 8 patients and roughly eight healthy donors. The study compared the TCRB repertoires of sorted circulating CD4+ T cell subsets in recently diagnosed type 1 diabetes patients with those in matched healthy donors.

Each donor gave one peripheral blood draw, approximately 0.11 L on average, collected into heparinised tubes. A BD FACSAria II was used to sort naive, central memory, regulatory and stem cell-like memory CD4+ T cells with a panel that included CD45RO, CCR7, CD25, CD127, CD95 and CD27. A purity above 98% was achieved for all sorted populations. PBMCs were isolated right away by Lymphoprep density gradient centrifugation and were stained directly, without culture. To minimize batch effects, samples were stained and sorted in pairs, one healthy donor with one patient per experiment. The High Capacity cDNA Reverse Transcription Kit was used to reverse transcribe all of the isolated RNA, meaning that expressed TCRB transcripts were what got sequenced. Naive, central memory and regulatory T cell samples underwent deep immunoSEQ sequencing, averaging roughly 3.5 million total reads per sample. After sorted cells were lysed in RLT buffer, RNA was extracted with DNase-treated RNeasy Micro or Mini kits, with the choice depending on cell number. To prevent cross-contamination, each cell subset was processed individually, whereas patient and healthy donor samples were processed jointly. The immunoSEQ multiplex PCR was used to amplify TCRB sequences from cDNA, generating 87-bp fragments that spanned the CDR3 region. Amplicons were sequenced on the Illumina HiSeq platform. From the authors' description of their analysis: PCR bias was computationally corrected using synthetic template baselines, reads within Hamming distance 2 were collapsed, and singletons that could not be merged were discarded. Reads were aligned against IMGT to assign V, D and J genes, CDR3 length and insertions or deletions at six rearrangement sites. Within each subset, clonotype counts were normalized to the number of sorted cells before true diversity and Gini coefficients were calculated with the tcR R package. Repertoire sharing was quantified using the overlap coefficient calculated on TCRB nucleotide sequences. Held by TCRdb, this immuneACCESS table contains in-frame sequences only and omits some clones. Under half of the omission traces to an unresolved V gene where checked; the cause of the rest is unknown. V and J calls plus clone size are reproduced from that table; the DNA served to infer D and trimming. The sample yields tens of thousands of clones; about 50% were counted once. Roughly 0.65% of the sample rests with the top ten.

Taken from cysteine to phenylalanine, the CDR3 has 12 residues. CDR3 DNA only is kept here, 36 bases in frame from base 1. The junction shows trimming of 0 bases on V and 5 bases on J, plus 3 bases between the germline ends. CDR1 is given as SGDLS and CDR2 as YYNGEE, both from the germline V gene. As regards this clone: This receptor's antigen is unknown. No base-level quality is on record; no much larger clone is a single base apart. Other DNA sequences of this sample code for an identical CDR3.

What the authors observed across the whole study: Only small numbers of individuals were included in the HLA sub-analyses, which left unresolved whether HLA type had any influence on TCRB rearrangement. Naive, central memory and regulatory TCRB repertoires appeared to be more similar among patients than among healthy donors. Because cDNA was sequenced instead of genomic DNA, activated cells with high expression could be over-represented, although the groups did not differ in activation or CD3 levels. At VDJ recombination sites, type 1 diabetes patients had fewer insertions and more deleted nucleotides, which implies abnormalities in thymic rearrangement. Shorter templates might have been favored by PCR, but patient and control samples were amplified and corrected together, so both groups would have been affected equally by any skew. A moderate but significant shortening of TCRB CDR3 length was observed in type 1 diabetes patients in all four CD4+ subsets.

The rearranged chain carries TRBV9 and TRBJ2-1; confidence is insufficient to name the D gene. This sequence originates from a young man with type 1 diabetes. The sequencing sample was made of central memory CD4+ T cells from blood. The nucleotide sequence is TGTGCCAGCAGCGTAGCTGACAATGAGCAGTTCTTC. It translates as CASSVADNEQFF.